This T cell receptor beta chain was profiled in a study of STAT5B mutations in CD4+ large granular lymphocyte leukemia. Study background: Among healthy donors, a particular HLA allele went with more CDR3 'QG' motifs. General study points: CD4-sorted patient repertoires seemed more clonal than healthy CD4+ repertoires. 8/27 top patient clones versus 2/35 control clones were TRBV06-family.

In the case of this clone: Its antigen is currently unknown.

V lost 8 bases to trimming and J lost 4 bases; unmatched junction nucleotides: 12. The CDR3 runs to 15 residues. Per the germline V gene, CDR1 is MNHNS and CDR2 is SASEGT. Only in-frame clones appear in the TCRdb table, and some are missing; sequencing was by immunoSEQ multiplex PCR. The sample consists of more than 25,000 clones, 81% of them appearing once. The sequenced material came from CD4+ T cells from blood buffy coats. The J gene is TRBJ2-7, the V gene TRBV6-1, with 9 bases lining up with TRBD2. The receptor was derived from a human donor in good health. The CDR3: CASFTARAGGYEQYF. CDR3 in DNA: TGTGCCAGCTTTACAGCCAGGGCGGGAGGGTACGAGCAGTACTTC.